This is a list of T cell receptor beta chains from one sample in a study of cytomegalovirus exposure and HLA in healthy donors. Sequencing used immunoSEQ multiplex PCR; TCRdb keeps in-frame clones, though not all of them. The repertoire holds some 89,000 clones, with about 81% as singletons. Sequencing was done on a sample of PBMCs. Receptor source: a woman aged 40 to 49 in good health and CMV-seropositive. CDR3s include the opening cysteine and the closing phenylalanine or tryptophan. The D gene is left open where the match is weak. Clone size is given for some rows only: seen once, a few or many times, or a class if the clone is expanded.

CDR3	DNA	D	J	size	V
CASSQSGRVSYNEQFF	TGCGCCAGCAGTCAATCCGGGAGGGTCTCCTACAATGAGCAGTTCTTC	TRBD2	TRBJ2-1	.	TRBV23-1
CASSYSNDGISWQYF	TGTGCCAGCAGTTACTCGAATGACGGGATTAGTTGGCAGTATTTT	.	TRBJ2-3	few	TRBV6-5
CASSIGQGREKLFF	TGTGCCAGCAGCATTGGACAGGGGAGGGAAAAACTGTTTTTT	TRBD1	TRBJ1-4	few	TRBV7-6
CASSSGQNNEQFF	TGCGCCAGCAGCTCGGGACAGAACAATGAGCAGTTCTTC	TRBD1	TRBJ2-1	.	TRBV5-1
CASSLLAEGEQFF	TGTGCCAGCTCACTTCTAGCGGAGGGGGAGCAGTTCTTC	TRBD2	TRBJ2-1	.	TRBV18
CASNLAGTDTQYF	TGTGCCAGCAATTTGGCGGGCACAGATACGCAGTATTTT	.	TRBJ2-3	.	TRBV21-1
CASSRGQGTNEQFF	TGTGCCAGCAGCCGCGGACAGGGGACCAATGAGCAGTTCTTC	TRBD1	TRBJ2-1	few	TRBV7-3
CASSPPADRDEQYF	TGTGCCAGCTCACCACCGGCGGACAGGGACGAGCAGTACTTC	TRBD1	TRBJ2-7	.	TRBV18
CASSLSRGNTEAFF	TGCGCCAGCAGCTTAAGCCGGGGGAACACTGAAGCTTTCTTT	.	TRBJ1-1	.	TRBV5-1
CASSLGRGLNYGYTF	TGTGCCAGCAGCTTAGGGAGGGGGCTTAACTATGGCTACACCTTC	TRBD1	TRBJ1-2	.	TRBV7-9